These 2 T cell receptor beta chains share one sample of origin, sequenced in a study of T cell responses to AZD1222 COVID-19 vaccine. Repertoires were generated with immunoSEQ multiplex PCR, while TCRdb's copy carries only in-frame clones and drops some. The repertoire includes more than 150,000 clones, roughly 90% of them detected once, and 3% to 4% sits in the top ten. The source was peripheral blood, collected 28 days after the second AZD1222 dose. The source is an adult who received the AZD1222 COVID-19 vaccine.

The chain links TRBV11-2 to TRBJ1-1; possibly TRBD1 for D (6 bases). V shed 5 bases and J shed 11 bases, with 18 bases lying between them. The CDR3 has 13 amino acids. Per germline, CDR1 SGHAT and CDR2 FQNNGV. The CDR3 nucleotides read TGTGCCAGCAGCCCCAAATCCCCAGGGGCGGCTTTCTTT. Translation: CASSPKSPGAAFF.

The rearrangement links TRBV28 to TRBJ2-7, with 14 positions matching TRBD2. CDR1 and CDR2 from the germline V gene are MDHEN and SYDVKM. The CDR3 runs to 15 residues. Trimming at V came to 4 bases and at J to 4 bases, leaving 3 bases not matched to a gene. The chain's CDR3 is CASSSGTSGRYEQYF. CDR3 sequence (DNA): TGTGCCAGCAGTTCCGGGACTAGCGGGAGATACGAGCAGTACTTC. Based on the CDR3 plus reference TRBV28 and TRBJ2-7, the full variable domain is DVKVTQSSRYLVKRTGEKVFLECVQDMDHENMFWYRQDPGLGLRLIYFSYDVKMKEKGDIPEGYSVSREKKERFSLILESASTNQTSMYLCASSSGTSGRYEQYFGPGTRLTVT.